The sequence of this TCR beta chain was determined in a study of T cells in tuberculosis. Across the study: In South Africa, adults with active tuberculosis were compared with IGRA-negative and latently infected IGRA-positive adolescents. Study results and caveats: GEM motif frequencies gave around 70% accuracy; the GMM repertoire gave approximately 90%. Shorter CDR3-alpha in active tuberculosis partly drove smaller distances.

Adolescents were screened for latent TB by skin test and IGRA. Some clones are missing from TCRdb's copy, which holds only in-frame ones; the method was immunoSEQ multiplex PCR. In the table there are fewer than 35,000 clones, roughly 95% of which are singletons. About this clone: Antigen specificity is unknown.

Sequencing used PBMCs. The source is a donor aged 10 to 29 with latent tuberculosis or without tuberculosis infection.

The CDR3 DNA is TGTGCCAACAGCGGGGGGGCGGAGGAGACCCAGTACTTC. Protein sequence: CANSGGAEETQYF. The chain has TRBV10-3 and TRBJ2-5, with TRBD2 matching 10 bases. Germline V gives CDR1 ENHRY, CDR2 SYGVKD. The CDR3 is made up of 13 amino acids. V was pared by 10 bases and J by 5 bases, with 7 bases of the junction left unmatched.